One and the same sample provided the 2 T cell receptor beta chains below, sequenced in a study of shared clonotypes between healthy human individuals (dated by TCRdb to the early 2020s). The method behind the library was the immunoSEQ multiplex PCR assay. TCRdb took this table from immuneACCESS and kept in-frame rearrangements with V and J called. Such tables lack part of the clones; where checked against another copy, unresolved V genes explain under half of the gap, and the rest is unexplained. The sample contains about 2.4 million clones, around nine tenths of them found a single time. Together, the top ten hold 0.11% to 0.15% of the sample. The sequencing input was naive CD4+ T cells sorted from blood. This specimen's cell subset or site label, interpreted: CD45RA+ positively selected. The receptors were sampled from a young man in good health.

This chain links TRBV6-5 with TRBJ2-1; D is undetermined. The CDR3 runs 16 residues. Germline V lookup: CDR1 MNHEY, CDR2 SVGAGI. V gave up 0 bases and J gave up 2 bases, with 11 bases separating them. Here the CDR3 reads CASSYSFGGPYNEQFF. For the CDR3, the DNA is TGTGCCAGCAGTTACTCTTTTGGCGGTCCCTACAATGAGCAGTTCTTC.

Turning to this clone: The sample has other DNA sequences that encode this CDR3 too. V and J are TRBV10-3 and TRBJ1-2; D remains ambiguous. The germline gives CDR1 ENHRY, CDR2 SYGVKD. The CDR3 spans 13 residues. The ends were cut back, 2 bases at V and 3 bases at J, with 7 bases in the middle. CDR3 nucleotide sequence: TGTGCCATCAGTGAGGGTCAGGACTATGGCTACACCTTC. Residues: CAISEGQDYGYTF.